The present entry profiles one TCR beta chain with its context. Its antigen remains unidentified. The CDR3 is made up of 12 amino acids. The V end was cut by 6 bases, the J end by 4 bases, with 9 bases between. Germline CDR1 reads MNHEY; CDR2 reads SMNVEV (reference sequence). The sample comes from a study of identical twins. Study results and caveats: Twin-shared out-of-frame alpha sequences were enriched for low generation probability. Zero-insertion analyses might be partly confounded by invariant T cells like MAIT and iNKT. Insertions were reduced in abundant cord blood beta clonotypes but not in memory repertoires.

Using its own MiXCR run on the 5' RACE reads, TCRdb lists one record per CDR3 protein. Of approximately 700,000 distinct CDR3 sequences listed, 6% to 6.5% were seen once; the top ten hold 1.5% to 2%. Sequencing was done on a sample of naive T cells sorted from blood. The clonotype comes from a man younger than 30 in good health. The V call is TRBV27, the J call TRBJ1-1, with TRBD1 as a possible D gene (5 bases). The CDR3 loop is CASRGQITEAFF. In DNA, the CDR3 is TGTGCCAGCAGGGGGCAGATCACTGAAGCTTTCTTT.